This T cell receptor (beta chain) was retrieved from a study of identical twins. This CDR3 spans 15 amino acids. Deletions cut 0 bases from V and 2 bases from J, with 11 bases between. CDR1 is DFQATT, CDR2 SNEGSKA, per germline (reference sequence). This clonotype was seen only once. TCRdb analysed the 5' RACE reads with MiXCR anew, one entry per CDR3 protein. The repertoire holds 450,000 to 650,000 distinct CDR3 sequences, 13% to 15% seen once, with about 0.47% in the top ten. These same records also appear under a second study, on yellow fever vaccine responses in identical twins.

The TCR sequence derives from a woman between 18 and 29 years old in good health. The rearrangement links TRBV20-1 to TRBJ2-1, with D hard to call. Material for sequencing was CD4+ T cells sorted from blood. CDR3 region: CSARDIVEAYNEQFF. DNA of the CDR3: TGCAGTGCTAGAGACATAGTCGAGGCCTACAATGAGCAGTTCTTC.